Following are 29 T cell receptor beta chains from one sample sequenced in a study of CD8+ T cells in alopecia areata. cDNA reverse transcribed from extracted RNA served as the sequencing template. The table came from immunoSEQ multiplex PCR; TCRdb's copy has only in-frame clones and leaves some out. The sample records 110,000 to 150,000 clones, approximately 50% being singletons. The sample was CD4+ T cells sorted from blood, taken at week 0. The source of these receptors is a human donor with alopecia areata.

In this sample, this clone turned up a few times. V gene TRBV28 combines with J gene TRBJ2-7, with D unresolved. In germline, CDR1 is MDHEN, CDR2 SYDVKM. V was shortened by 6 bases and J by 2 bases, with 8 bases between the two germline ends. The CDR3 covers 12 residues. The CDR3 DNA reads TGTGCCAGCAGGAGCCCCCCCTACGAGCAGTACTTC. The encoded protein is CASRSPPYEQYF.

The V call is TRBV7-9, the J call TRBJ2-3; the D is unclear. The CDR3 extends over 15 amino acids. V dropped 1 base and J dropped 4 bases, with 12 bases sitting between them. Germline V gene lookup returns CDR1 SEHNR and CDR2 FQNEAQ (reference sequence). The CDR3 protein is CASSLVGSRPDTQYF. The DNA of the CDR3 is TGTGCCAGCAGCTTAGTGGGCTCGAGGCCAGATACGCAGTATTTT.

This clone has a single count. The chain has TRBV11-1 and TRBJ2-5; D possibly uses TRBD1 or TRBD2 (5 bases each). Trimming pared 0 bases from V and 3 bases from J, leaving 11 bases between. The germline V gene has CDR1 SGHAT and CDR2 FQDESV (reference sequence). The CDR3 covers 15 residues. The CDR3 nucleotides are TGTGCCAGCAGCTTAGCTGGGGGTTCTGAAGAGACCCAGTACTTC. Translated: CASSLAGGSEETQYF.

V gene TRBV7-9 combines with J gene TRBJ2-5; D might be TRBD1 (6 bases). V was trimmed by 3 bases and J by 4 bases, leaving 12 bases between them. This CDR3 is 14 amino acids long. CDR1 SEHNR and CDR2 FQNEAQ come from the germline V gene (reference sequence). The CDR3 region has the DNA TGTGCCAGCAGCTTTCGGACAGAGGGAGAGACCCAGTACTTC. It yields the protein CASSFRTEGETQYF.

This chain uses TRBV29-1 with TRBJ2-7; D call uncertain. CDR1 SQVTM and CDR2 ANQGSEA come from the germline V gene. V gave up 7 bases and J gave up 2 bases, with 9 bases separating them. There are 11 residues in the CDR3. The CDR3 spells CSALSAYEQYF. Here the CDR3 DNA reads TGCAGCGCTCTTTCGGCCTACGAGCAGTACTTC.

A few counts support this clone. The chain joins TRBV15 to TRBJ2-1, with 8 positions matching TRBD2. The CDR3 totals 16 residues. CDR1 and CDR2 (germline): LNHNV, YYDKDF (reference sequence). V lost 3 bases, J lost 7 bases, and 11 bases stayed unmatched. The DNA for the CDR3 is TGTGCCACCAGCAGTCCCGGACTAGCATCCAAGAATGAGCAGTTCTTC. Its protein product is CATSSPGLASKNEQFF.

CDR3 sequence (DNA): TGTGCCAGCAGCGTAGGACTAGCAGGGAGAGGGTATCATACGCAGTATTTT. This gives the protein CASSVGLAGRGYHTQYF. The chain links TRBV9 to TRBJ2-3, with 7 bases identical to TRBD2. This CDR3 spans 17 amino acids. The V segment lost 0 bases and the J segment 7 bases; nucleotides outside the gene matches: 14. Germline loops: CDR1 SGDLS, CDR2 YYNGEE. The full variable domain, rest sourced from reference TRBV9 and TRBJ2-3, is DSGVTQTPKHLITATGQRVTLRCSPRSGDLSVYWYQQSLDQGLQFLIQYYNGEERAKGNILERFSAQQFPDLHSELNLSSLELGDSALYFCASSVGLAGRGYHTQYFGPGTRLTVL.

V usage is TRBV28 and J usage is TRBJ1-4; 10 nucleotides match TRBD1. V lost 4 bases, J lost 8 bases, and 4 bases stayed unmatched. Germline CDR1 and CDR2: MDHEN and SYDVKM. The CDR3 has 14 amino acids. DNA for the CDR3: TGTGCCAGCAGTTCGACAGGGGGCCAAGAAAAACTGTTTTTT. It is translated as CASSSTGGQEKLFF. The whole variable domain, remainder taken from reference TRBV28 and TRBJ1-4, is DVKVTQSSRYLVKRTGEKVFLECVQDMDHENMFWYRQDPGLGLRLIYFSYDVKMKEKGDIPEGYSVSREKKERFSLILESASTNQTSMYLCASSSTGGQEKLFFGSGTQLSVL.

The sample holds a few counts of this clone. The sample has other DNA sequences that encode this CDR3 too. The chain combines TRBV29-1 with TRBJ2-3, with 7 bases lining up with TRBD1. With V trimmed by 3 bases and J by 3 bases, 3 bases remained unmatched. The length of the CDR3 is 13 residues. From germline, CDR1 is SQVTM and CDR2 ANQGSEA. CDR3 DNA: TGCAGCGTTGAGGCAGGGGGTACAGATACGCAGTATTTT. Its protein is CSVEAGGTDTQYF.

The count of this clone is one. The chain has TRBV7-9 and TRBJ2-7; D might be TRBD2 (6 bases). This CDR3 has 13 amino acids. V lost 0 bases and J 5 bases, leaving 8 bases between the germline ends. CDR1 is SEHNR and CDR2 is FQNEAQ in the germline V gene (reference sequence). The CDR3 sequence: CASSLAGGHEQYF. The CDR3, as DNA: TGTGCCAGCAGCTTAGCGGGAGGCCACGAGCAGTACTTC.

V usage is TRBV29-1 and J usage is TRBJ1-2, with 9 bases fitting TRBD1. V lost 7 bases and J lost 8; bases outside the gene matches: 5. Germline V gene lookup returns CDR1 SQVTM and CDR2 ANQGSEA. The CDR3 loop spans 11 amino acids. The CDR3 spells CSGRTGDGYTF. CDR3 nucleotides: TGCAGCGGGAGGACAGGGGACGGCTACACCTTC.

The V call is TRBV18, the J call TRBJ2-1; 11 bases map to TRBD2. Germline lookup yields CDR1 KGHSH and CDR2 LQKENI. Trimming cost V 3 bases and J 4 bases; bases outside gene matches: 8. The CDR3 consists of 17 residues. In DNA form, the CDR3 reads TGTGCCAGCTCACCTCCTTCCGGGACTAGCGGATACAATGAGCAGTTCTTC. Translated, it gives CASSPPSGTSGYNEQFF.

This chain joins TRBV6-5 and TRBJ2-7, with D perhaps matching TRBD2 (5 bases). The CDR3 sequence is 13 residues long. V lost 6 bases, J lost 4 bases, and 13 bases lay in between. Germline V gene sequence: CDR1 MNHEY, CDR2 SVGAGI. Written as DNA, the CDR3 is TGTGCCAGCAGCTCCACTAGACCTTACGAGCAGTACTTC. This encodes CASSSTRPYEQYF.

The CDR3 region is CSVDGTENIQYF. DNA of the CDR3: TGCAGCGTTGACGGGACGGAAAACATTCAGTACTTC. The chain combines TRBV29-1 with TRBJ2-4; D may be TRBD1 or TRBD2 (5 bases each). Germline values: CDR1 SQVTM, CDR2 ANQGSEA. The CDR3 covers 12 residues. V lost 3 bases and J lost 5, with 8 bases in between.

The V and J genes are TRBV6-1 and TRBJ2-2; D is unresolved. V lost 4 bases and J lost 5, with 5 bases in between. CDR3 size: 12 residues. Germline CDR1 and CDR2: MNHNS and SASEGT. For the CDR3, the DNA is TGTGCCAGCAGTGGATTTACCGGGGAGCTGTTTTTT. Translating it yields CASSGFTGELFF.

This chain joins TRBV9 and TRBJ2-7; 7 bases are a match to TRBD1. The CDR3 runs to 14 residues. The germline V gene has CDR1 SGDLS and CDR2 YYNGEE. Unmatched junction bases numbered 2, after V lost 2 bases and J lost 0 bases. The CDR3 loop reads CASSVGTVSYEQYF. CDR3 DNA sequence: TGTGCCAGCAGCGTCGGGACAGTCTCCTACGAGCAGTACTTC.

This chain joins TRBV7-9 and TRBJ1-2; unclear D gene. This CDR3 contains 15 residues. The germline V gene has CDR1 SEHNR and CDR2 FQNEAQ (reference sequence). Trimming left V 5 bases short and J 0 bases short, with 13 bases between. This chain's CDR3 is CASSNSGSPNYGYTF. The DNA for the CDR3 is TGTGCCAGCAGCAATAGCGGCAGCCCTAACTATGGCTACACCTTC.

The J gene is TRBJ2-5, the V gene TRBV25-1; 8 positions match TRBD2. Unmatched junction bases numbered 1, after V lost 6 bases and J lost 4 bases. Per the germline V gene, CDR1 is MGHDK and CDR2 is SYGVNS. This CDR3 region has 12 residues. CDR3 sequence reads: CASRGLGETQYF. The DNA of the CDR3 is TGTGCCAGCAGGGGACTAGGAGAGACCCAGTACTTC.

This clone showed up many times. J is TRBJ2-5 and V is TRBV18; the match to TRBD1 covers 7 bases. V was pared by 8 bases and J by 2 bases, with 5 bases of the junction left unmatched. This CDR3 contains 13 residues. Germline V gene data show CDR1 as KGHSH and CDR2 as LQKENI. Here the CDR3 DNA reads TGTGCCAGCAAGGGGACAGCACAAGAGACCCAGTACTTC. Translated: CASKGTAQETQYF. Full variable domain (outside the CDR3, taken from reference TRBV18 and TRBJ2-5): NAGVMQNPRHLVRRRGQEARLRCSPMKGHSHVYWYRQLPEEGLKFMVYLQKENIIDESGMPKERFSAEFPKEGPSILRIQQVVRGDSAAYFCASKGTAQETQYFGPGTRLLVL.

This clone has only a few counts. This chain links TRBV29-1 with TRBJ1-1; the D gene is possibly TRBD1 (5 bases). The germline V gene has CDR1 SQVTM and CDR2 ANQGSEA. This CDR3 region has 12 residues. Trimming removed 4 bases at V and 10 bases at J, with 16 bases between. The CDR3 region is CSVGLGERPAFF. The CDR3 nucleotides are TGCAGCGTTGGTCTAGGGGAACGACCAGCTTTCTTT.

This clone was counted only a few times. The V and J genes are TRBV19 and TRBJ2-1; D remains ambiguous. V was shortened by 7 bases and J by 0 bases, with 10 bases between the two germline ends. The CDR3 sequence is 14 residues long. CDR1 and CDR2 (germline): LNHDA, SQIVND (reference sequence). The CDR3 sequence is CASKPHSSYNEQFF. The CDR3 coding sequence is TGTGCCAGTAAGCCACACAGCTCCTACAATGAGCAGTTCTTC.

The V and J genes are TRBV28 and TRBJ2-3; 10 bases are shared with TRBD2. J lost 4 bases, V lost 6 bases, and 10 bases had no gene match. The germline V gene has CDR1 MDHEN and CDR2 SYDVKM. The CDR3 spans 16 residues. The chain's CDR3 is CASRGSSAGGADTQYF. The CDR3 DNA sequence: TGTGCCAGCAGGGGATCTTCAGCGGGAGGGGCAGATACGCAGTATTTT.

In this sample, this clone turned up a few times. This chain links TRBV7-9 with TRBJ1-1; TRBD1 might be the D (5 bases). CDR1 is SEHNR and CDR2 is FQNEAQ in the germline V gene (reference sequence). V was clipped by 3 bases and J by 4 bases, with 9 bases between them. The CDR3 totals 13 residues. The CDR3 here is CASSFRDGTEAFF. The CDR3 region has the DNA TGTGCCAGCAGCTTTCGGGACGGCACTGAAGCTTTCTTT. Drawing the rest from reference TRBV7-9 and TRBJ1-1, the complete variable domain is DTGVSQNPRHKITKRGQNVTFRCDPISEHNRLYWYRQTLGQGPEFLTYFQNEAQLEKSRLLSDRFSAERPKGSFSTLEIQRTEQGDSAMYLCASSFRDGTEAFFGQGTRLTVV.

The chain has TRBV7-2 and TRBJ2-3, with 13 bases that match TRBD2. The CDR3 has 17 amino acids. Germline V gene sequence: CDR1 SGHTA, CDR2 FQGNSA. The V gene end was trimmed by 0 bases and the J gene end by 5 bases; junction bases not matched to a gene: 5. CDR3 amino acids: CASSLARLAGGRDTQYF. The CDR3 DNA reads TGTGCCAGCAGCTTAGCCCGACTAGCGGGAGGACGAGATACGCAGTATTTT.

About this clone itself: Mismatch with germline at one junction end may stem from a read error. The gene calls are TRBV2 and TRBJ1-1; D is uncertain. The CDR3 covers 13 residues. The V gene's germline CDR1 is SNHLY and CDR2 FYNNEI. The CDR3 DNA sequence: TGTGCCAGCAGGGAAGACTGGAACACTGAAGCTTTCTTT. Translating gives CASREDWNTEAFF.

This chain uses TRBV15 with TRBJ2-7; D gene ambiguous. Germline-derived CDR1 and CDR2 are LNHNV and YYDKDF (reference sequence). V lost 0 bases to trimming and J lost 1 base, with 7 bases between them. This CDR3 is built from 14 residues. CDR3 sequence (DNA): TGTGCCACCAGCAGAGACAGGTCGTCCTACGAGCAGTACTTC. Amino acids: CATSRDRSSYEQYF. Full variable domain (remainder filled in from reference TRBV15 and TRBJ2-7): DAMVIQNPRYQVTQFGKPVTLSCSQTLNHNVMYWYQQKSSQAPKLLFHYYDKDFNNEADTPDNFQSRRPNTSFCFLDIRSPGLGDTAMYLCATSRDRSSYEQYFGPGTRLTVT.

This clone was observed a handful of times. V usage is TRBV29-1 and J usage is TRBJ2-7; 11 bases fit TRBD2. Germline assignment: CDR1 SQVTM and CDR2 ANQGSEA. Unmatched junction bases numbered 3, after V lost 5 bases and J lost 3 bases. There are 13 residues in the CDR3. The CDR3 sequence is CSVRLAGHYEQYF. CDR3 DNA sequence: TGCAGCGTTCGACTAGCGGGACACTACGAGCAGTACTTC.

This clone was seen a handful of times. The gene calls are TRBV29-1 and TRBJ1-5; D gene unclear. Trimming removed 6 bases at V and 2 bases at J, with 8 bases between. Per the germline V gene, CDR1 is SQVTM and CDR2 is ANQGSEA. The CDR3 is 12 residues long. CDR3 protein: CSVGFGNQPQHF. DNA of the CDR3: TGCAGCGTGGGGTTTGGCAATCAGCCCCAGCATTTT.

This chain uses TRBV11-3 with TRBJ2-7; the D is unclear. The CDR3 has 13 amino acids. Germline V lookup: CDR1 SGHNT, CDR2 YENEEA. V shed 6 bases and J shed 4 bases, with 13 bases lying between them. The CDR3 DNA reads as TGTGCCAGCAGTAAGGGCTCCGGATACGAGCAGTACTTC. Translating it yields CASSKGSGYEQYF.